These 32 T cell receptor beta chains originate from one sample sequenced in a study of T cell responses to AZD1222 COVID-19 vaccine. TCRdb's table, derived via immunoSEQ multiplex PCR, lists solely in-frame clones and lacks some. The repertoire holds about 130,000 clones, with around 90% as singletons. This specimen was peripheral blood, taken 28 days after the second AZD1222 dose. The receptors originated from an adult who received the AZD1222 COVID-19 vaccine.

The J gene is TRBJ2-3, the V gene TRBV6-5, with 9 bases that match TRBD2. CDR3 length: 14 amino acids. Looked up from germline, CDR1 is MNHEY and CDR2 is SVGAGI. V shed 10 bases and J 1 base; nucleotides not matched to a gene: 6. The CDR3 sequence is CATRGGARTDTQYF. Written as DNA, the CDR3 is TGTGCCACCCGCGGGGGGGCTCGCACAGATACGCAGTATTTT.

V gene TRBV19 combines with J gene TRBJ1-3, with D uncertain. The V end lost 7 bases, the J end lost 3 bases, and 10 bases lay between the germline ends. Germline CDR1 is LNHDA and CDR2 is SQIVND (reference sequence). CDR3 length equals 13 residues. The CDR3 protein is CASIPGYGNTIYF. The CDR3 bases are TGTGCCAGTATTCCGGGATATGGAAACACCATATATTTT.

Concerning this clone: This sample includes further DNA sequences coding for the same CDR3. The chain employs TRBV30 and TRBJ1-5, with 7 bases identical to TRBD1. This CDR3 region has 13 residues. The V gene end was trimmed by 0 bases and the J gene end by 4 bases; junction bases not matched to a gene: 0. Germline-derived CDR1 and CDR2 are GTSNPN and SVGIG (reference sequence). The CDR3 region has the DNA TGTGCCTGGAGTGTCAGGGGGAATCAGCCCCAGCATTTT. This translates into CAWSVRGNQPQHF.

This clone was counted between two and nine times. J is TRBJ2-7 and V is TRBV6-5, with TRBD2 matching over 7 bases. Germline values: CDR1 MNHEY, CDR2 SVGAGI. V lost 6 bases to trimming and J lost 1 base; unmatched junction nucleotides: 6. There are 14 residues in the CDR3. The CDR3 DNA follows: TGTGCCAGCAGCAAGACTAGCCTATCCTACGAGCAGTACTTC. Translation: CASSKTSLSYEQYF.

The chain has TRBV7-2 and TRBJ1-1, with a possible D match to TRBD1 (5 bases). V was trimmed by 1 base and J by 3 bases, leaving 9 bases between them. Germline V gives CDR1 SGHTA, CDR2 FQGNSA. The CDR3 runs to 14 residues. The DNA of the CDR3 is TGTGCCAGCAGCTTAGGTGCAGGGTACACTGAAGCTTTCTTT. Residues: CASSLGAGYTEAFF.

The chain joins TRBV11-3 to TRBJ1-1, with 7 bases aligning to TRBD1. V was clipped by 3 bases and J by 4 bases; unmatched bases: 5. This CDR3 is 14 amino acids long. Germline-derived CDR1 and CDR2 are SGHNT and YENEEA. DNA of the CDR3: TGTGCCAGCAGCTTTCGACAGGGCGCCACTGAAGCTTTCTTT. Translating it yields CASSFRQGATEAFF.

This clone has just one count. J is TRBJ1-1 and V is TRBV6-5; D is unclear. CDR3 length equals 13 residues. Germline V lookup: CDR1 MNHEY, CDR2 SVGAGI. V lost 7 bases and J 1 base, leaving 10 bases between the germline ends. CDR3 amino acids: CASTQIQNTEAFF. CDR3 coding DNA: TGTGCCAGCACGCAGATCCAGAACACTGAAGCTTTCTTT.

This clone was recorded only once. The chain employs TRBV6-4 and TRBJ1-5; D not resolved. Trimming pared 6 bases from V and 0 bases from J, leaving 12 bases between. Germline loops: CDR1 MRHNA, CDR2 SNTAGT. This CDR3 region has 15 residues. The CDR3, as DNA: TGTGCCAGCAGGGAACGGACCTCTAGCAATCAGCCCCAGCATTTT. Translation gives CASRERTSSNQPQHF.

V usage is TRBV9 and J usage is TRBJ2-5; 8 positions match TRBD2. Germline assignment: CDR1 SGDLS and CDR2 YYNGEE. After removal of 3 bases from V and 5 bases from J, the junction contained 12 bases not matched to a gene. This CDR3 is built from 16 residues. The CDR3 bases are TGTGCCAGCAGCGGAGCTCTCGGCGGGGGGAGGGAGACCCAGTACTTC. Translated: CASSGALGGGRETQYF.

This sequence joins TRBV5-4 and TRBJ2-7; TRBD2 aligns across 7 bases. There are 14 residues in the CDR3. The germline V gene encodes CDR1 SGHNT and CDR2 YYREEE (reference sequence). V lost 4 bases to trimming and J lost 5 bases; unmatched junction nucleotides: 9. CDR3 residues: CASSGGDPVNEQYF. CDR3 bases: TGTGCCAGCAGCGGGGGGGACCCGGTGAACGAGCAGTACTTC.

The chain is built from TRBV18 and TRBJ2-5; 7 bases line up with TRBD1. Germline values: CDR1 KGHSH, CDR2 LQKENI. The CDR3 contains 15 residues. V shed 4 bases and J 2 bases; nucleotides not matched to a gene: 7. The DNA of the CDR3 is TGTGCCAGCTCACTTAACCGGGACAGTCAAGAGACCCAGTACTTC. Protein product: CASSLNRDSQETQYF.

This rearrangement joins TRBV7-2 to TRBJ2-1; TRBD2 aligns across 9 bases. Trimming cost V 1 base and J 4 bases; bases outside gene matches: 5. The germline CDR1 and CDR2 sequences are SGHTA and FQGNSA. This CDR3 contains 16 residues. The CDR3 DNA reads as TGTGCCAGCAGCTTAGTTAGACTAGCGGTTTACAATGAGCAGTTCTTC. Protein product: CASSLVRLAVYNEQFF.

The chain carries TRBV29-1 and TRBJ1-2; 7 bases match TRBD1. V lost 8 bases to trimming and J lost 4 bases; unmatched junction nucleotides: 16. Per germline, CDR1 SQVTM and CDR2 ANQGSEA. The CDR3 loop spans 15 amino acids. CDR3 amino acids: CSPYPDRALIYGYTF. The DNA for the CDR3 is TGCAGCCCCTACCCTGACAGGGCTCTAATCTATGGCTACACCTTC.

This rearrangement joins TRBV5-5 to TRBJ2-2; D not resolved. The CDR3 covers 13 residues. V lost 4 bases to trimming and J lost 6 bases, with 10 bases between them. Germline V CDR1 and CDR2: SGHKS, YYEKEE (reference sequence). DNA of the CDR3: TGTGCCAGCAGCAAAGACCCCCCCGGGGAGCTGTTTTTT. It codes for CASSKDPPGELFF.

The chain joins TRBV24-1 to TRBJ2-3; D is undetermined. Trimming pared 6 bases from V and 0 bases from J, leaving 3 bases between. Germline V gives CDR1 KGHDR, CDR2 SFDVKD. CDR3 length equals 12 residues. CDR3 bases: TGTGCCACCAGTTACAGCACAGATACGCAGTATTTT. Protein: CATSYSTDTQYF.

This chain links TRBV6-5 with TRBJ2-3, with TRBD1 matching 12 bases. The length of the CDR3 is 15 residues. The germline V gene has CDR1 MNHEY and CDR2 SVGAGI. Germline trimming cut 8 bases from V and 5 bases from J; bases unmatched to any gene: 8. The CDR3 sequence: CASQGRDRGLDTQYF. The CDR3 nucleotides read TGTGCCAGCCAGGGACGGGACAGGGGGCTAGATACGCAGTATTTT.

The CDR3 DNA follows: TGCGCCAGCAGCTTGACGCAGGGAGTTTCCTACGAGCAGTACTTC. Residues: CASSLTQGVSYEQYF. The rearrangement joins TRBV5-1 to TRBJ2-7; TRBD1 or TRBD2 may be the D gene (5 bases each). Trimming removed 1 base from V and 1 base from J, with 12 bases in between. Germline CDR1 reads SGHRS; CDR2 reads YFSETQ. The CDR3 contains 15 residues.

The gene calls are TRBV5-4 and TRBJ1-1; 9 bases map to TRBD1. There are 16 residues in the CDR3. The V gene end was trimmed by 3 bases and the J gene end by 0 bases; junction bases not matched to a gene: 6. CDR1 and CDR2 from the germline V gene are SGHNT and YYREEE (reference sequence). CDR3 sequence: CASSSGTGSLNTEAFF. The CDR3 bases are TGTGCCAGCAGCTCTGGGACAGGGTCGTTGAACACTGAAGCTTTCTTT.

The CDR3 here is CSVEPFGQETQYF. Here the CDR3 DNA reads TGCAGCGTTGAACCGTTCGGCCAAGAGACCCAGTACTTC. The J gene is TRBJ2-5, the V gene TRBV29-1; no firm D call. Trimming left V 2 bases short and J 1 base short, with 8 bases between. The CDR3 totals 13 residues. Germline assignment: CDR1 SQVTM and CDR2 ANQGSEA. Complete variable domain (other parts from reference TRBV29-1 and TRBJ2-5): SAVISQKPSRDICQRGTSLTIQCQVDSQVTMMFWYRQQPGQSLTLIATANQGSEATYESGFVIDKFPISRPNLTFSTLTVSNMSPEDSSIYLCSVEPFGQETQYFGPGTRLLVL.

The chain employs TRBV11-2 and TRBJ1-2; D is undetermined. With 2 bases removed from V and 7 bases from J, the gap between germline ends came to 14 bases. Germline CDR1 SGHAT, CDR2 FQNNGV. This CDR3 contains 14 residues. Here the CDR3 DNA reads TGTGCCAGCAGCTTATACGTCAGTAACGCTGGCTACACCTTC. Translating it yields CASSLYVSNAGYTF.

The DNA of the CDR3 is TGTGCCAGCAGCCAAGATAGGATGACAGGGGGGGAGCAGTACTTC. Translating gives CASSQDRMTGGEQYF. This chain uses TRBV4-2 with TRBJ2-7; 9 bases are shared with TRBD1. Germline trimming cut 0 bases from V and 7 bases from J; bases unmatched to any gene: 7. CDR1 is LGHNA, CDR2 YNFKEQ, per germline. This CDR3 is 15 amino acids long.

V and J are TRBV11-2 and TRBJ2-1, with no clear D. The germline V and J ends were trimmed by 6 bases and 12 bases, with 18 bases remaining between them. CDR3 size: 13 residues. Germline V gene lookup returns CDR1 SGHAT and CDR2 FQNNGV. In DNA, the CDR3 is TGTGCCAGCAGGATTGTATCACACCGTATGCAGTTCTTC. Translated: CASRIVSHRMQFF.

The chain uses TRBV7-9 and TRBJ2-3; maybe TRBD2 (6 bases). Germline lookup yields CDR1 SEHNR and CDR2 FQNEAQ (reference sequence). The CDR3 sequence is 17 residues long. Trimming pared 4 bases from V and 2 bases from J, leaving 19 bases between. This CDR3 reads CASSWPSEGLATDTQYF. The CDR3 DNA reads TGTGCCAGCAGCTGGCCCTCGGAGGGCCTAGCCACAGATACGCAGTATTTT. The variable domain in full, completed from reference TRBV7-9 and TRBJ2-3, reads DTGVSQNPRHKITKRGQNVTFRCDPISEHNRLYWYRQTLGQGPEFLTYFQNEAQLEKSRLLSDRFSAERPKGSFSTLEIQRTEQGDSAMYLCASSWPSEGLATDTQYFGPGTRLTVL.

This clone turned up a few times. The chain has TRBV15 and TRBJ2-1; D is ambiguous. V was shortened by 0 bases and J by 4 bases, with 1 base between the two germline ends. The CDR3 has 12 amino acids. Germline CDR1 reads LNHNV; CDR2 reads YYDKDF (reference sequence). The CDR3 DNA sequence: TGTGCCACCAGCAGAGATTACAATGAGCAGTTCTTC. Its protein is CATSRDYNEQFF.

The chain employs TRBV5-4 and TRBJ1-4, with 8 bases matching TRBD1. V was pared by 4 bases and J by 4 bases, with 3 bases of the junction left unmatched. The germline CDR1 and CDR2 sequences are SGHNT and YYREEE (reference sequence). CDR3 length: 14 residues. CDR3 loop: CASSPQGDNEKLFF. The DNA for the CDR3 is TGTGCCAGCAGCCCACAGGGGGATAATGAAAAACTGTTTTTT. The complete variable domain, with remaining parts taken from reference TRBV5-4 and TRBJ1-4, reads ETGVTQSPTHLIKTRGQQVTLRCSSQSGHNTVSWYQQALGQGPQFIFQYYREEENGRGNFPPRFSGLQFPNYSSELNVNALELDDSALYLCASSPQGDNEKLFFGSGTQLSVL.

The gene calls are TRBV4-2 and TRBJ2-7; TRBD2 agrees at 12 bases. Per the germline V gene, CDR1 is LGHNA and CDR2 is YNFKEQ. The length of the CDR3 is 17 residues. V lost 0 bases to trimming and J lost 5 bases; unmatched junction nucleotides: 8. DNA for the CDR3: TGTGCCAGCAGCCAAGATAGAGTCCTAGCGGGAGGGGACGAGCAGTACTTC. Residues: CASSQDRVLAGGDEQYF.

This chain connects TRBV6-2 or TRBV6-3 to TRBJ2-1; TRBD1 is a possible D gene (5 bases). V lost 2 bases, J lost 3 bases, and 8 bases lay in between. Germline CDR1 reads MNHEY; CDR2 reads SVGEGT. The CDR3 runs to 14 residues. This chain's CDR3 is CASSYAGFYNEQFF. The CDR3 nucleotides are TGTGCCAGCAGTTACGCAGGGTTCTACAATGAGCAGTTCTTC.

V gene TRBV9 combines with J gene TRBJ2-1, with D unclear. V lost 4 bases and J lost 7, with 27 bases in between. CDR1 is SGDLS, CDR2 YYNGEE, per germline. This CDR3 spans 18 amino acids. Here the CDR3 reads CASSPTPHYGLQGNEQFF. For the CDR3, the DNA is TGTGCCAGCAGCCCGACCCCCCACTACGGTCTCCAAGGAAATGAGCAGTTCTTC.

The rearrangement joins TRBV6-5 to TRBJ2-7; TRBD1 matches 7 bases. V dropped 6 bases and J dropped 4; count of bases not matched to a gene: 3. Germline loops: CDR1 MNHEY, CDR2 SVGAGI. The CDR3 totals 12 residues. CDR3 sequence (DNA): TGTGCCAGCAGCATGGGACAGTACGAGCAGTACTTC. Protein sequence: CASSMGQYEQYF.

The chain uses TRBV6-4 and TRBJ1-1; a weak D match, TRBD1 (5 bases). Germline V gene data show CDR1 as MRHNA and CDR2 as SNTAGT. The length of the CDR3 is 15 residues. Between the trimmed V and J ends, which lost 6 bases and 11 bases, there was a span of 25 bases. The CDR3 loop reads CASRPSGGQPNKAFF. The CDR3 DNA is TGTGCCAGCAGGCCATCGGGGGGTCAGCCAAATAAGGCTTTCTTT.

The genes are TRBV4-1 and TRBJ1-5; D gene ambiguous. The CDR3 is 15 amino acids. The germline CDR1 and CDR2 sequences are MGHRA and YSYEKL. Trimming cost V 1 base and J 3 bases, with 10 bases left between them. The CDR3 region is CASSQVEGLNQPQHF. The CDR3, as DNA: TGCGCCAGCAGCCAAGTAGAAGGGCTCAATCAGCCCCAGCATTTT.

This chain links TRBV12-5 with TRBJ1-5, with D possibly TRBD1 on 6 matching bases. The CDR3 covers 14 residues. Trimming stripped 1 base from V and 6 bases from J, with 10 bases between. Germline assignment: CDR1 LGHNT and CDR2 FRNRAP. The CDR3 sequence: CASGLDGGRQPQHF. CDR3 bases: TGTGCTAGTGGTTTGGACGGGGGGCGTCAGCCCCAGCATTTT.